This T cell receptor (beta chain) originates from a study of blood T cell repertoires in COVID-19. Study-wide background: The analysed material was cDNA or gDNA that came from T cells, B-cell-depleted T cells, or PBMCs.

A single count supports this clone. Repertoires were generated with immunoSEQ multiplex PCR, while TCRdb's copy carries only in-frame clones and drops some. The table lists approximately 110,000 clones, 70% to 75% of them singletons. Sample: peripheral blood. The sequence came from a man older than 75 with COVID-19, enrolled during active disease.

CDR3 sequence reads: CASRITGGTEAFF. The CDR3 DNA reads TGTGCCAGCAGGATAACAGGGGGCACTGAAGCTTTCTTT. The rearrangement links TRBV7-8 to TRBJ1-1; 8 nucleotides line up with TRBD1. The CDR3 sequence is 13 residues long. CDR1 and CDR2 from the germline V gene are SGHVS and FQNEAQ. The junction had 4 bases not matched to a gene; V was cut back by 6 bases and J by 4 bases.